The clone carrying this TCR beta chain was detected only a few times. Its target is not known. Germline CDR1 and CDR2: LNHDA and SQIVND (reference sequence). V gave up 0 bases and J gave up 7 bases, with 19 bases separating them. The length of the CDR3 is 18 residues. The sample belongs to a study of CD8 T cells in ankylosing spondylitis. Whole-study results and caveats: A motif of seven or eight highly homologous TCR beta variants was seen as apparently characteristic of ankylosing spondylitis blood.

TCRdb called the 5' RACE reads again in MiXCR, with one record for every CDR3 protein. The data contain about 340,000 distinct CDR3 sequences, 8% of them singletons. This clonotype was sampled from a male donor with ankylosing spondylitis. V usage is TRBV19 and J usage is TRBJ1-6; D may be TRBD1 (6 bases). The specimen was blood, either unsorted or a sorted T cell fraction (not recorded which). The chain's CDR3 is CASSIDLWAGANNSPLHF. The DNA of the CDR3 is TGTGCCAGTAGTATAGATCTATGGGCAGGGGCGAACAATTCACCCCTCCACTTT.